This TCR beta chain originates from a study of beta chain features in type 1 diabetes. Each sorted fraction was over 95% pure. The whole isolated RNA underwent reverse transcription, so sequencing captured expressed TCRB transcripts. Regulatory, naive and central memory T cell samples averaged around 3.9 million reads. Generated by immunoSEQ multiplex PCR, the TCRdb table keeps only in-frame clones and is missing some. The profile covers 680,000 or so clones, with about 16% appearing a single time and about 0.093% taken by the ten largest. From germline, CDR1 is LNHNV and CDR2 YYDKDF (reference sequence). The ends were cut back, 0 bases at V and 0 bases at J, with 9 bases in the middle. The CDR3 contains 16 residues.

The receptor was isolated from a man younger than 35 in good health. The chain joins TRBV15 to TRBJ1-3; D uncertain. Sequencing was performed on naive CD4+ T cells from blood. CDR3 DNA sequence: TGTGCCACCAGCAGAGAGTGGAGGAACTCTGGAAACACCATATATTTT. Protein: CATSREWRNSGNTIYF.